This T cell receptor beta chain comes out of a study of blood T cell repertoires in COVID-19. The CDR3 loop spans 15 amino acids. V lost 5 bases to trimming and J lost 4 bases; unmatched junction nucleotides: 6. The germline V gene has CDR1 SQVTM and CDR2 ANQGSEA. Measured with immunoSEQ multiplex PCR; TCRdb has only the in-frame clones, and not every one. The sample shows 150,000 to 200,000 clones, over 75% of them seen only once. Specimen: PBMCs or T cells enriched from blood (not recorded which). This chain uses TRBV29-1 with TRBJ2-1; 12 positions agree with TRBD2. The clonotype originates from a middle-aged woman with acute COVID-19. The CDR3 here is CSVLWTSGTYNEQFF. CDR3 bases: TGCAGCGTTTTATGGACTAGCGGGACGTACAATGAGCAGTTCTTC.